The present T cell receptor beta chain was sequenced within a study of cytomegalovirus exposure and HLA in healthy donors (dated by TCRdb to about 2017). Study-wide context: According to a later analysis, the 120 or so validation repertoires were produced on the same platform as the roughly 600 repertoires of the first cohort. The study was designed to test whether signatures of past pathogen exposure could be identified by cataloging public T cell receptors. Along with the roughly 670-subject first cohort, a separate validation cohort of around 110 different subjects was used. To predict cytomegalovirus infection status, the study brought together high-throughput TCR immunosequencing, statistical association of individual TCRs with disease status, and machine learning.

As for this clone: Its specific antigen is unknown. Per-base qualities were not stored, and no clone one base away is much larger. Other DNA sequences within the sample encode an identical CDR3.

The library was obtained by the immunoSEQ multiplex PCR assay. Under the source paper's analysis protocol: A statistical classification framework was developed to diagnose cytomegalovirus status using the catalog of TCR beta chain sequences. TCRdb took this table from immuneACCESS and kept in-frame rearrangements with V and J called. Such tables lack part of the clones; where checked against another copy, unresolved V genes explain under half of the gap, and the rest is unexplained. Clone size and the V and J calls come from that table; the DNA yielded D and trimming. The table for this sample lists over 120,000 clones; 90% of them were counted only once. The ten largest clones represent about 6.4% of the sample. General study outcomes and caveats: Three of the identified cytomegalovirus-associated TCR beta chains were confirmed in vitro to be specific for cytomegalovirus antigens. In both the original and validation cohorts, the classifier was reported to diagnose cytomegalovirus status with high specificity and sensitivity. A later analysis found that TCRs clustered in the first cohort also tended to co-occur in the 95 to 150 validation repertoires, with 94% of cluster scores above 0. All 120 or so repertoires were used to score co-occurrence in the validation cohort in a later analysis, because that analysis had no HLA typing for the cohort. The authors suggested that the approach could potentially be extended to other disease states and immunological phenotypes. The study gave a list of about 150 TCR beta chains associated with cytomegalovirus. Most TCR sequences were observed very rarely across donors, whereas some public TCRs were present in many individuals.

Separate from the roughly 650-subject first cohort, the validation cohort of 120 subjects was the group to which the donors belonged. The V and J ends are trimmed by 2 bases and 4 bases, leaving 9 bases between them. The CDR3, cysteine through phenylalanine, is 14 amino acids long. Kept here is only the CDR3 DNA, which spans 42 bases and is read in frame from base 1. CDR1 SGHRS and CDR2 YFSETQ are derived from the germline V gene. The chain employs TRBV5-1 and TRBJ1-4; a tentative D match to TRBD1 spans 5 bases. Sequencing was done on a sample of PBMCs. This sequence originates from a woman between 25 and 40 years old in good health and CMV-seropositive. This receptor carries the CDR3 CASSFTGVNEKLFF. The DNA sequence reads TGCGCCAGCAGCTTTACAGGAGTTAATGAAAAACTGTTTTTT.